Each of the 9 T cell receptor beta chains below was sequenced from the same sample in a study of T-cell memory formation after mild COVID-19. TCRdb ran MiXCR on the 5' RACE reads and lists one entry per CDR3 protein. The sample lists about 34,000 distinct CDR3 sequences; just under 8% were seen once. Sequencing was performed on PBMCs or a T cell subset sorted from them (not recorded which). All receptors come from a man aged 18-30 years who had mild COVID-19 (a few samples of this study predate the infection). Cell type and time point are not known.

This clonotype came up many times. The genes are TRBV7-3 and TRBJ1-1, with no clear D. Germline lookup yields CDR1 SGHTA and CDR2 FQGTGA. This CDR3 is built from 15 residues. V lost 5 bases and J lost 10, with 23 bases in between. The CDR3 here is CASSPDGKVGRRAFF. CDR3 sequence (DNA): TGTGCCAGCAGCCCAGACGGGAAAGTGGGGAGGCGAGCTTTCTTT.

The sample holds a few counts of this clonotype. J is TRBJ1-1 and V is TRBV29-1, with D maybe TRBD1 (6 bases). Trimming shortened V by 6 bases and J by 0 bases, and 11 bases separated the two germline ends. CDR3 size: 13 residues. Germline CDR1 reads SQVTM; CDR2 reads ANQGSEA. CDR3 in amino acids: CSVQGQLNTEAFF. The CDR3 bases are TGCAGCGTCCAAGGACAGTTGAACACTGAAGCTTTCTTT.

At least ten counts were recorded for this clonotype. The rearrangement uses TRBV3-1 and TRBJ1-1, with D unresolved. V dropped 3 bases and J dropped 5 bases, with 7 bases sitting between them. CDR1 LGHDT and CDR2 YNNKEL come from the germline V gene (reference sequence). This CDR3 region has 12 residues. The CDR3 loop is CASSHVGTEAFF. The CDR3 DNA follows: TGTGCCAGCAGCCATGTAGGTACTGAAGCTTTCTTT.

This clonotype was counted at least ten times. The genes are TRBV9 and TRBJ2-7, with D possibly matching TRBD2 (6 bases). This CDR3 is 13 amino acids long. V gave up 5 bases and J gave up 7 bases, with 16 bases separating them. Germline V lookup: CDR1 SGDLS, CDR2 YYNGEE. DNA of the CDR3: TGTGCCAGCAGTGAGTGGGACTCGAGGGAGCAGTACTTC. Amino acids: CASSEWDSREQYF.

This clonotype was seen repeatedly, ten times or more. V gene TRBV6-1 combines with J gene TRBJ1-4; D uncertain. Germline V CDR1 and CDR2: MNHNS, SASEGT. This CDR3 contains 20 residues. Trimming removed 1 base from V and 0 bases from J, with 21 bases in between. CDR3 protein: CASSEEARVPGWATNEKLFF. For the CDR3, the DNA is TGTGCCAGCAGTGAAGAGGCTAGGGTCCCTGGGTGGGCAACTAATGAAAAACTGTTTTTT.

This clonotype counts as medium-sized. CDR3 DNA sequence: TGCGCCAGCAGCCAGGGGACTAGCGGGGTCGGCTCCTACAATGAGCAGTTCTTC. Translated: CASSQGTSGVGSYNEQFF. The chain couples TRBV5-1 to TRBJ2-1; 13 bases match TRBD2. V dropped 4 bases and J dropped 0; count of bases not matched to a gene: 7. Looked up from germline, CDR1 is SGHRS and CDR2 is YFSETQ. This CDR3 has 18 amino acids. Looking up the rest from reference TRBV5-1 and TRBJ2-1 gives the full variable domain: KAGVTQTPRYLIKTRGQQVTLSCSPISGHRSVSWYQQTPGQGLQFLFEYFSETQRNKGNFPGRFSGRQFSNSRSEMNVSTLELGDSALYLCASSQGTSGVGSYNEQFFGPGTRLTVL.

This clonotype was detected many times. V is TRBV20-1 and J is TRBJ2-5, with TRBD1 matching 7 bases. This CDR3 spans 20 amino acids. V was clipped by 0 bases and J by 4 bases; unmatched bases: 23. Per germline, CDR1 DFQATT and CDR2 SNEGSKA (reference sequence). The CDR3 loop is CSARDYRHGQVIDFGETQYF. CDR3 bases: TGCAGTGCTAGAGATTATCGCCACGGACAGGTTATTGATTTTGGAGAGACCCAGTACTTC.

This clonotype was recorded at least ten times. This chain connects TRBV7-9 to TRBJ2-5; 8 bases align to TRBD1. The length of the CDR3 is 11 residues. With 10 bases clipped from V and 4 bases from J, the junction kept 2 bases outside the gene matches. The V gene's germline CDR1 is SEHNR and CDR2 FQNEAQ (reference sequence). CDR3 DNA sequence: TGTGCCATGCAGGGGGCAGAGACCCAGTACTTC. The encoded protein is CAMQGAETQYF.

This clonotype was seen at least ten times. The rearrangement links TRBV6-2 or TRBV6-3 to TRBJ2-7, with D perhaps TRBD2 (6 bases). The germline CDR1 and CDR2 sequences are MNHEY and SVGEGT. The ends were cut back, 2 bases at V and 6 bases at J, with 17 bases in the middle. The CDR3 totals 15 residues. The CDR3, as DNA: TGTGCCAGCAGTTACCGTCCGTTCGTGGGGGGCGAGCAGTACTTC. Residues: CASSYRPFVGGEQYF.